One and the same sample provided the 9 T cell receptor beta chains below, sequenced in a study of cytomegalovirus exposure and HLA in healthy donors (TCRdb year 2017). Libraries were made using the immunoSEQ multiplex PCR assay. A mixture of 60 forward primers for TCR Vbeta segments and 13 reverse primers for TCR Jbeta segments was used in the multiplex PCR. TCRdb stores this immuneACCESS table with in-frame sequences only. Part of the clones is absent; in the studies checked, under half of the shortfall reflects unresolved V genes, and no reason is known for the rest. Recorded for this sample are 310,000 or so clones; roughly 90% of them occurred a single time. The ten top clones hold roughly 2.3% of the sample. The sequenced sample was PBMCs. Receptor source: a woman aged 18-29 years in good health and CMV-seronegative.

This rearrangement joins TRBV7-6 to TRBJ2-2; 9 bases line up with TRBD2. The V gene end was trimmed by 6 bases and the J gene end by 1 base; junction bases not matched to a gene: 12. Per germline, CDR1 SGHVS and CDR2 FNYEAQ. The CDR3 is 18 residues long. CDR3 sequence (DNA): TGTGCCAGCAGATTCGATAAAGGACTAGCGATGAACACCGGGGAGCTGTTTTTT. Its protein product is CASRFDKGLAMNTGELFF.

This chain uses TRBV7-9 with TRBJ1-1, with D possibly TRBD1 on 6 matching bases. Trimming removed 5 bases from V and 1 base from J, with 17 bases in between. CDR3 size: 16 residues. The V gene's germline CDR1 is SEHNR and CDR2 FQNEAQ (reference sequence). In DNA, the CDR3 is TGTGCCAGCAGCCGTCCGGGGGGCGCGAAGAACACTGAAGCTTTCTTT. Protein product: CASSRPGGAKNTEAFF.

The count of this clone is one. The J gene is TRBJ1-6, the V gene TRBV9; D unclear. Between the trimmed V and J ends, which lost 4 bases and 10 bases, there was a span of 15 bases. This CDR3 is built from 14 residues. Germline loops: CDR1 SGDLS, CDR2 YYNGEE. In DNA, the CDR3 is TGTGCCAGCAGCCCAACGACGGGAAAATCACCCCTCCACTTT. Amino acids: CASSPTTGKSPLHF.

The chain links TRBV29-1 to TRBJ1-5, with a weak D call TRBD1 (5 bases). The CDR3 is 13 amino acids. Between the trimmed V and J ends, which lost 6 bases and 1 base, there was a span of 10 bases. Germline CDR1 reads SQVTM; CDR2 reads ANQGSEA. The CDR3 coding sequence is TGCAGCGTGGGGGAGGGGAGCAATCAGCCCCAGCATTTT. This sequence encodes CSVGEGSNQPQHF.

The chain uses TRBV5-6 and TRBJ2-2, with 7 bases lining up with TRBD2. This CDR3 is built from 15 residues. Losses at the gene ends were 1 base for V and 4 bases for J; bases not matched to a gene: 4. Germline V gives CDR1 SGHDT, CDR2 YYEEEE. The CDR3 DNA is TGTGCCAGCAGCTTGCCAACGGGGGGCACCGGGGAGCTGTTTTTT. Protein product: CASSLPTGGTGELFF.

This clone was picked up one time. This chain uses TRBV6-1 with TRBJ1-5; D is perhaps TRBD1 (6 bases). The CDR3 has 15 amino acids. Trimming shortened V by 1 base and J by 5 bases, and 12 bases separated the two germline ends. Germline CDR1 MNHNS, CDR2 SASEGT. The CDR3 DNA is TGTGCCAGCAGTGAAGGCAGGGGATTTTATCAGCCCCAGCATTTT. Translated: CASSEGRGFYQPQHF.

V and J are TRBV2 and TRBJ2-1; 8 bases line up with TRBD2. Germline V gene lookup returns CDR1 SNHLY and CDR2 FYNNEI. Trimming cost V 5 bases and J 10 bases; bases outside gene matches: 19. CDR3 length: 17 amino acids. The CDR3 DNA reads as TGTGCCAGCAGTCGTTTTAGCGGGGAGAGTCAAAATAGCGAGCAGTTCTTC. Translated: CASSRFSGESQNSEQFF.

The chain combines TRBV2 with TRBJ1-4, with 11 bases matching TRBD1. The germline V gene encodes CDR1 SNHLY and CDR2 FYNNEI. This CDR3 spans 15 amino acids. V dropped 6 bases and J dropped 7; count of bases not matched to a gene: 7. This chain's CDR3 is CASRTGQGAIEKLFF. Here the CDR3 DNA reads TGTGCCAGCAGGACCGGACAGGGGGCGATTGAAAAACTGTTTTTT.

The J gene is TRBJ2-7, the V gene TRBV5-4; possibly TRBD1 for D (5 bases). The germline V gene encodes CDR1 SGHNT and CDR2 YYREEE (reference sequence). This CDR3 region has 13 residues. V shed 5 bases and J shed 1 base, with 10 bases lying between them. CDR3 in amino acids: CASRNQGSYEQYF. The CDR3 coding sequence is TGTGCCAGCAGGAACCAGGGTTCCTACGAGCAGTACTTC.